Each of the 8 T cell receptor beta chains below was sequenced from the same sample in a study of metastatic and nonmetastatic thyroid tumors. TCRdb re-analyzed the PCR reads using MiXCR. The repertoire consists of about 40,000 clones, with 13% occurring once and the leading ten covering more than 9%. Not a single patient had been given any form of treatment at any point before undergoing thyroid surgery. Sequenced material: blood. Receptors were obtained from a female donor with papillary thyroid cancer or a benign thyroid nodule (not recorded which). Some clones in this sample may be carry-over from other donors' samples.

This clone occurred many times. This rearrangement joins TRBV20-1 to TRBJ2-4, with a tentative D call TRBD1 (6 bases). The germline V gene encodes CDR1 DFQATT and CDR2 SNEGSKA (reference sequence). The CDR3 covers 12 residues. CDR3 in amino acids: CSLDSRKNIQYF. CDR3 bases: TGCTCCCTGGACAGTAGGAAAAACATTCAGTACTTC.

This clone was counted many times. Additional DNA sequences in this sample encode the identical CDR3. This chain connects TRBV10-3 to TRBJ1-1; a weak D match, TRBD1 (6 bases). In germline, CDR1 is ENHRY, CDR2 SYGVKD. The CDR3 is 14 residues long. Trimming cost V 3 bases and J 1 base, with 9 bases left between them. The CDR3 DNA reads TGTGCCATCAGTGAAGGACAGCCGAACACTGAAGCTTTCTTT. It codes for CAISEGQPNTEAFF.

As concerns this clone: A much larger clone lies one base from this, so it may be a read error. The chain has TRBV19 and TRBJ2-5, with a weak D call TRBD2 (6 bases). CDR3 length: 15 residues. V was shortened by 6 bases and J by 1 base, with 15 bases between the two germline ends. The germline gives CDR1 LNHDA, CDR2 SQIVND (reference sequence). The CDR3 reads CASRVGGKAQETQYF. DNA of the CDR3: TGTGCCAGTAGGGTGGGCGGGAAGGCCCAAGAGACCCAGTACTTC. Looking up the rest from reference TRBV19 and TRBJ2-5 gives the full variable domain: DGGITQSPKYLFRKEGQNVTLSCEQNLNHDAMYWYRQDPGQGLRLIYYSQIVNDFQKGDIAEGYSVSREKKESFPLTVTSAQKNPTAFYLCASRVGGKAQETQYFGPGTRLLVL.

This clone was counted between two and nine times. The rearrangement joins TRBV28 to TRBJ1-1; 7 bases are a match to TRBD1. After removal of 5 bases from V and 0 bases from J, the junction contained 9 bases not matched to a gene. CDR1 is MDHEN, CDR2 SYDVKM, per germline. This CDR3 region has 16 residues. The CDR3 DNA reads as TGTGCCAGCAGTCTCCGGACAGGACCCATGAACACTGAAGCTTTCTTT. It yields the protein CASSLRTGPMNTEAFF.

CDR3 nucleotide sequence: TGTGCCAGCACGAGGGACGGGAACACCGGGGAGCTGTTTTTT. Residues: CASTRDGNTGELFF. The V gene is TRBV11-3, the J gene TRBJ2-2; the D call may be TRBD1 or TRBD2 (5 bases each). This CDR3 has 14 amino acids. V was cut by 7 bases and J by 1 base, with 10 bases left in between. From germline, CDR1 is SGHNT and CDR2 YENEEA.

Ten or more counts support this clone. V gene TRBV25-1 combines with J gene TRBJ1-4; D is perhaps TRBD1 (6 bases). V was clipped by 5 bases and J by 3 bases, with 13 bases between them. The CDR3 sequence is 15 residues long. Germline loops: CDR1 MGHDK, CDR2 SYGVNS. CDR3 DNA: TGTGCCAGCAGTCCCTGGGAGGGGGCTAATGAAAAACTGTTTTTT. It yields the protein CASSPWEGANEKLFF.

The chain links TRBV7-9 to TRBJ1-2, with 8 nucleotides matching TRBD1. The CDR3 consists of 13 residues. Trimming at V came to 3 bases and at J to 8 bases, leaving 5 bases not matched to a gene. Germline V CDR1 and CDR2: SEHNR, FQNEAQ (reference sequence). CDR3 DNA sequence: TGTGCCAGCAGCTTCCAACAGGGGGGCGGCTACACCTTC. It codes for CASSFQQGGGYTF.

This clone was seen a handful of times. CDR3 nucleotide sequence: TGTGCCAGCAGCACCTTGGACAAGACCTACGAGCAGTACTTC. Protein: CASSTLDKTYEQYF. The chain employs TRBV28 and TRBJ2-7, with D tentatively TRBD1 (5 bases). The CDR3 consists of 14 residues. V lost 6 bases and J 2 bases, leaving 14 bases between the germline ends. Germline CDR1 is MDHEN and CDR2 is SYDVKM.